This entry describes one T cell receptor beta chain. The antigen is undetermined. Libraries were prepared by immunoSEQ multiplex PCR; TCRdb keeps only in-frame clonotypes and omits some of them. This table has 100,000 to 150,000 clones, under 95% appearing once. The germline gives CDR1 SGHAT, CDR2 FQDESV (reference sequence). Trimming removed 0 bases at V and 0 bases at J, with 9 bases between. The length of the CDR3 is 15 residues. The sample comes from a study of T cell responses to AZD1222 COVID-19 vaccine. Whole-study findings and limits: Dominant CD4 TCR responses targeted spike regions 160-218 and 743-854. Spike-specific TCR breadth and depth rose after two AZD1222 doses. Repertoires were collected only later (after the peak T cell response had occurred).

Second doses at about 4 or about 12 weeks were pooled. Source: peripheral blood, taken 28 days after the second AZD1222 dose. V is TRBV11-1 and J is TRBJ2-7; TRBD1 is a possible D gene (6 bases). This clonotype originated in an adult who received the AZD1222 COVID-19 vaccine. This chain's CDR3 is CASSLAGQASYEQYF. The CDR3 DNA sequence: TGTGCCAGCAGCTTAGCGGGACAAGCCTCCTACGAGCAGTACTTC.